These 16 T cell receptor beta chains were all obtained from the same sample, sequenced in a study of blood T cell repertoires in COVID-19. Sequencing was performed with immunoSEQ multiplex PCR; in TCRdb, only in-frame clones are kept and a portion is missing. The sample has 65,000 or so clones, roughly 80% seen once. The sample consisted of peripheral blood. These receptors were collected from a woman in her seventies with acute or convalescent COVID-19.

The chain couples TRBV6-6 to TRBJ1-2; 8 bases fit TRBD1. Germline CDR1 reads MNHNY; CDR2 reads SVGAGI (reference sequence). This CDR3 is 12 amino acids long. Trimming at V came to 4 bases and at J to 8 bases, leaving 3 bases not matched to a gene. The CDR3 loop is CASSLTGEGYTF. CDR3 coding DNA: TGTGCCAGCAGTTTGACAGGGGAGGGCTACACCTTC.

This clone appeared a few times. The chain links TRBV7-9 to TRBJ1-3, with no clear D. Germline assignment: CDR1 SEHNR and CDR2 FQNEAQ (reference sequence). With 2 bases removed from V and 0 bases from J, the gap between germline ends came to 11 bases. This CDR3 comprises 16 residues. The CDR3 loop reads CASSLLPGSSGNTIYF. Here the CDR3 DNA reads TGTGCCAGCAGCTTACTGCCGGGAAGCTCTGGAAACACCATATATTTT.

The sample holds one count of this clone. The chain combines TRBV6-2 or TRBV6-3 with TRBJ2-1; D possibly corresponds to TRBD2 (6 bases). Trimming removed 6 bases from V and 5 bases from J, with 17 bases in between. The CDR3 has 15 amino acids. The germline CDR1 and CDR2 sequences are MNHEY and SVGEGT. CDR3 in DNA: TGTGCCAGCAGCCCCCAGGAGGGGAGGCACAATGAGCAGTTCTTC. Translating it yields CASSPQEGRHNEQFF.

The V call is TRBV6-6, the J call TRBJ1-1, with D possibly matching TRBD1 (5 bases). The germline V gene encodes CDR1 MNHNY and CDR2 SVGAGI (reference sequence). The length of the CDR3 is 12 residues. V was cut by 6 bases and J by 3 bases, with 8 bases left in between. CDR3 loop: CASSPGDTEAFF. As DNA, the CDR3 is TGTGCCAGCAGCCCGGGGGACACTGAAGCTTTCTTT.

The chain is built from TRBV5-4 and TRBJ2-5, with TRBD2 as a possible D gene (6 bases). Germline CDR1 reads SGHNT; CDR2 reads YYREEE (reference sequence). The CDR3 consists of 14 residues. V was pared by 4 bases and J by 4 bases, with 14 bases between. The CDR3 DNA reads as TGTGCCAGCAGCCCCGAGACGCGGGGAGAGACCCAGTACTTC. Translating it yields CASSPETRGETQYF.

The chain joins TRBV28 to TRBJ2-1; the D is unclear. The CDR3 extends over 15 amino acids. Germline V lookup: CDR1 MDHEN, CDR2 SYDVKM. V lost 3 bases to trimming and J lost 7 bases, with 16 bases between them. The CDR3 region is CASSLSKESGNEQFF. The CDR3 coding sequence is TGTGCCAGCAGTTTGAGCAAAGAGTCCGGGAATGAGCAGTTCTTC.

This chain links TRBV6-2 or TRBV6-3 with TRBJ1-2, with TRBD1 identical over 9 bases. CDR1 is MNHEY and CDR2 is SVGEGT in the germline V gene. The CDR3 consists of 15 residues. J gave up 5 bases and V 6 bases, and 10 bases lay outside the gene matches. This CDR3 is CASSPFRDRAYGYTF. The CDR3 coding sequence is TGTGCCAGCAGCCCGTTCAGGGACAGGGCATATGGCTACACCTTC.

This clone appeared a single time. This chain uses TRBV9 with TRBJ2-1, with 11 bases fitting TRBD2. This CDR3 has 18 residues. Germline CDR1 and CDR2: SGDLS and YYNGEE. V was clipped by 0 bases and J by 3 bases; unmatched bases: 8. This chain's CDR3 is CASSVDPSGGFGYNEQFF. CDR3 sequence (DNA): TGTGCCAGCAGCGTAGATCCTAGCGGGGGGTTCGGCTACAATGAGCAGTTCTTC. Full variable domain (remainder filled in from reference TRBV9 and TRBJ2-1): DSGVTQTPKHLITATGQRVTLRCSPRSGDLSVYWYQQSLDQGLQFLIQYYNGEERAKGNILERFSAQQFPDLHSELNLSSLELGDSALYFCASSVDPSGGFGYNEQFFGPGTRLTVL.

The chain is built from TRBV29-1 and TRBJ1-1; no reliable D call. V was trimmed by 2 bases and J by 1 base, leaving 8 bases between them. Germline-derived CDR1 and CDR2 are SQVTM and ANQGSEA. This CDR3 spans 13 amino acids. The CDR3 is CSVETGRNTEAFF. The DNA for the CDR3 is TGCAGCGTTGAAACCGGGAGGAACACTGAAGCTTTCTTT. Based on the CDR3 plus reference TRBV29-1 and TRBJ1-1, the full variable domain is SAVISQKPSRDICQRGTSLTIQCQVDSQVTMMFWYRQQPGQSLTLIATANQGSEATYESGFVIDKFPISRPNLTFSTLTVSNMSPEDSSIYLCSVETGRNTEAFFGQGTRLTVV.

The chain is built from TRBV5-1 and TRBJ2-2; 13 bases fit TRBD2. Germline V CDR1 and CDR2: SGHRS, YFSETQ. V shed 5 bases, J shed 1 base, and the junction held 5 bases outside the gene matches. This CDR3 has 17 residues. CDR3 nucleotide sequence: TGCGCCAGCAGGTTATGGACTAGCGGGGGGAACACCGGGGAGCTGTTTTTT. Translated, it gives CASRLWTSGGNTGELFF.

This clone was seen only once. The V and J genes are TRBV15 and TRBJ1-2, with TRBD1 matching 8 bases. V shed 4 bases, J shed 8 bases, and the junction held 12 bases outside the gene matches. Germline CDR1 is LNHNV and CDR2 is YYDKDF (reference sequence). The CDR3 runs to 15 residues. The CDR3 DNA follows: TGTGCCACCAGCACCTGGACAGGGACGGGTAGAGGCTACACCTTC. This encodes CATSTWTGTGRGYTF.

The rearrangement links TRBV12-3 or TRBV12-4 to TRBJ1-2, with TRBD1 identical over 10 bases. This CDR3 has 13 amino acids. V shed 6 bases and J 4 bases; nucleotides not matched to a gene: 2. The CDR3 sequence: CASSRDRGYGYTF. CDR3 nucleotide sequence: TGTGCCAGCAGCCGGGACAGGGGCTATGGCTACACCTTC.

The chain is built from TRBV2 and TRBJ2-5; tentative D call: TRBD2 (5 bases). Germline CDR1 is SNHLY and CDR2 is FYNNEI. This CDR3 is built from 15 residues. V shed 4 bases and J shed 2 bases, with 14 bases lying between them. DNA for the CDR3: TGTGCCAGCAGTGGATCGATAGGAGGTCAAGAGACCCAGTACTTC. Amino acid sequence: CASSGSIGGQETQYF.

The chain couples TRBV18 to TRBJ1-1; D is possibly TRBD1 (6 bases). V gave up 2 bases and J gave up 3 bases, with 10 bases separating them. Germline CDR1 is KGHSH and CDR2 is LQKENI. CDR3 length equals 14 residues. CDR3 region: CASSPAPGDTEAFF. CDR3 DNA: TGTGCCAGCTCACCAGCTCCAGGGGACACTGAAGCTTTCTTT.

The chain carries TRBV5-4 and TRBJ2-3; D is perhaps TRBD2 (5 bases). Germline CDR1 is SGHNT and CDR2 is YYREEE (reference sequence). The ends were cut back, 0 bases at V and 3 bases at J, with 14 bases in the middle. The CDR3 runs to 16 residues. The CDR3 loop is CASSLGTSRLTDTQYF. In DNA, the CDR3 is TGTGCCAGCAGCTTGGGAACTAGTAGATTGACAGATACGCAGTATTTT.

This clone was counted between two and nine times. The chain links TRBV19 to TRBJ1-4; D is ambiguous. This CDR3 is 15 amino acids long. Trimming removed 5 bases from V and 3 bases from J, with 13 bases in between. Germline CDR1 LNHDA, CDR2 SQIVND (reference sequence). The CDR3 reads CASSAHSQSNEKLFF. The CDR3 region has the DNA TGTGCCAGTAGTGCCCACAGTCAGTCTAATGAAAAACTGTTTTTT.